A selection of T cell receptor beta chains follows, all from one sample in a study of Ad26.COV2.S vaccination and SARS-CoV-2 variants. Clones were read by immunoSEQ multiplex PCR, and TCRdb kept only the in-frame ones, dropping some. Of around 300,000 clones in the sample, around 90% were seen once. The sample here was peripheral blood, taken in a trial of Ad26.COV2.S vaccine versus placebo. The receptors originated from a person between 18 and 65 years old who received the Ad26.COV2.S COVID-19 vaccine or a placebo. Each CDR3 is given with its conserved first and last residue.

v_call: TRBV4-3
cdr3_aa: CASSQISGLAGNEQFF

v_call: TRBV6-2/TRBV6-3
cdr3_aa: CASSPGQETDTQYF

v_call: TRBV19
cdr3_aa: CASSIGGKEYEQFF

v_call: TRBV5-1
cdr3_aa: CASSLSWDTQYF

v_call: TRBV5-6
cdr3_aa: CASSPRRRGRDTEAFF

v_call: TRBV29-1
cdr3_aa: CSACWDPNQPQHF

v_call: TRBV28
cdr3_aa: CASSTGGMNIQYF

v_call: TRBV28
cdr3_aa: CASRLQGAGYEQYF

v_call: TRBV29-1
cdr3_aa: CSVQGWSSYEQYF

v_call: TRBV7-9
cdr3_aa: CASSEGGRGRSSGNTIYF

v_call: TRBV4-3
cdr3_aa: CASSQQVANEKLFF

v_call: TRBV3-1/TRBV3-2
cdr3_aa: CASSQGGGIGGYTF

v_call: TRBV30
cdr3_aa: CAWKGALLGEQYF

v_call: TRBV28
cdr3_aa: CASSIVDSGNSYNEQFF

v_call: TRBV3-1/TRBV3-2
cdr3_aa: CASSQGPGGGATQYF

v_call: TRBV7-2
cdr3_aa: CASSSKTGLRGYTF

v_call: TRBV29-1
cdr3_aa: CSVDGGGTGFSTDTQYF

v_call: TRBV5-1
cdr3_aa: CASSLGSGVHSPLHF

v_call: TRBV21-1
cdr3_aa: CASSKPWTGPRCSGNTIYF